This T cell receptor (beta chain) was obtained from a study of blood T cell repertoires in COVID-19. The overall study: Donors in the United States, Italy and Spain gave samples during acute or convalescent COVID-19.

Produced via immunoSEQ multiplex PCR; TCRdb's table is partial and in-frame only. The data contain 250,000 to 300,000 clones, around 90% of them singletons. Which cohort a participant joined came from the clinical history participants gave. V dropped 2 bases and J dropped 3; count of bases not matched to a gene: 9. The CDR3 is 16 amino acids. In germline, CDR1 is LNHDA, CDR2 SQIVND (reference sequence). V usage is TRBV19 and J usage is TRBJ1-2, with 7 bases identical to TRBD1. This clonotype was sampled from a human donor in a cohort exposed to, infected with or recovered from COVID-19 (not recorded which). The donor label of this sample is uncertain. The specimen was PBMCs or T cells enriched from blood (not recorded which). The DNA for the CDR3 is TGTGCCAGTAGTATAAAGAGGGGACAGACTTACTATGGCTACACCTTC. This translates into CASSIKRGQTYYGYTF. Using reference TRBV19 and TRBJ1-2 for the parts outside the CDR3, the full variable domain is DGGITQSPKYLFRKEGQNVTLSCEQNLNHDAMYWYRQDPGQGLRLIYYSQIVNDFQKGDIAEGYSVSREKKESFPLTVTSAQKNPTAFYLCASSIKRGQTYYGYTFGSGTRLTVV.